The TCR beta chain under discussion was sequenced for a study of cytomegalovirus exposure and HLA in healthy donors. Study-wide results and limits: HLA alleles were associated with roughly 15,000 TCR beta sequences in a later analysis at 0.05 false discovery rate. In a later analysis, productive TCRs from donors in an Asian-associated ancestry cluster reportedly carried fewer N-insertions than the cohort mean.

Primers for the PCR totalled 60 Vbeta and 13 Jbeta. Some clones are missing from TCRdb's copy, which holds only in-frame ones; the method was immunoSEQ multiplex PCR. The sample consists of approximately 130,000 clones, over 65% of them appearing once. To note about this clone: Antigen specificity is unknown.

The source of this sequence is a man over 45 in good health and CMV-seronegative. The specimen was PBMCs.

The CDR3 nucleotides are TGTGCCAGCAGCGCGTCTTCTGCGGGAAACAGTTTATTGGCTTTCTTT. Translated, it gives CASSASSAGNSLLAFF. The chain employs TRBV7-9 and TRBJ1-1; no reliable D call. V was clipped by 5 bases and J by 11 bases, with 27 bases between them. Germline CDR1 reads SEHNR; CDR2 reads FQNEAQ (reference sequence). The CDR3 totals 16 residues. Full variable domain (rest looked up from reference TRBV7-9 and TRBJ1-1): DTGVSQNPRHKITKRGQNVTFRCDPISEHNRLYWYRQTLGQGPEFLTYFQNEAQLEKSRLLSDRFSAERPKGSFSTLEIQRTEQGDSAMYLCASSASSAGNSLLAFFGQGTRLTVV.